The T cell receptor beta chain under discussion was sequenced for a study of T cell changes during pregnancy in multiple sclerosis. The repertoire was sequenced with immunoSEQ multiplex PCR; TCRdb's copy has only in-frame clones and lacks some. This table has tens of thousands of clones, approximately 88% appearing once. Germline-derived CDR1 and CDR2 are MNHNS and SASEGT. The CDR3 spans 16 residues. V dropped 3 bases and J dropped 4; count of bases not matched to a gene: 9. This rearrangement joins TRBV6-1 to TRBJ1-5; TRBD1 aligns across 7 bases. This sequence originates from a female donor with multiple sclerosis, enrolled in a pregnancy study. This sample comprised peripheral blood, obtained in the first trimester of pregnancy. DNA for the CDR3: TGTGCCAGCAGTGATACAGGGGTAGAGGCGAATCAGCCCCAGCATTTT. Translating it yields CASSDTGVEANQPQHF.